This is a list of T cell receptor beta chains from one sample in a study of cytomegalovirus exposure and HLA in healthy donors. The protocol was immunoSEQ multiplex PCR, while the TCRdb copy is restricted to in-frame clones and leaves out a portion. The data contain about 100,000 clones, over 55% of them seen just once; the ten biggest clones take up roughly 16%. Sequencing input: PBMCs. These receptors all stem from a woman aged 18-35 years in good health and CMV-seropositive. The CDR3 runs from the conserved cysteine through the conserved F or W. The order of the fields is J gene, D gene, clone size, V gene, CDR3 protein, CDR3 DNA. The D gene is left open where the match is weak. Clone size appears in some rows only: once, few, many, or a class for an expanded clone.

TRBJ1-1 - few TRBV27 CASSQDRTGTEAFF TGTGCCAGCAGCCAAGACAGGACGGGCACTGAAGCTTTCTTT
TRBJ1-5 - - TRBV7-9 CASSLGGGRDNQPQHF TGTGCCAGCAGCTTAGGCGGTGGCAGGGACAATCAGCCCCAGCATTTT
TRBJ2-3 - - TRBV4-3 CASSHGTTSTDTQYF TGCGCCAGCAGCCATGGGACAACTAGCACAGATACGCAGTATTTT
TRBJ1-1 - - TRBV25-1 CASSDGGDTEAFF TGTGCCAGCAGTGATGGGGGGGACACTGAAGCTTTCTTT
TRBJ2-1 - - TRBV7-9 CASSPKTGGHSYNEQFF TGTGCCAGCAGCCCCAAGACCGGGGGGCACTCCTACAATGAGCAGTTCTTC
TRBJ2-7 TRBD1 - TRBV5-4 CASSLAGQGGYEQYF TGTGCCAGCAGCTTGGCGGGACAGGGGGGCTACGAGCAGTACTTC
TRBJ1-6 TRBD1 - TRBV27 CASSFRTGGQGRSPLHF TGTGCCAGCAGTTTTCGGACGGGGGGACAGGGGCGTTCACCCCTCCACTTT
TRBJ1-3 - - TRBV7-2 CASSLGTSLTTIYF TGTGCCAGCAGCTTAGGGACATCTCTCACCACCATATATTTT
TRBJ2-1 TRBD2 - TRBV7-2 CASSLVSGVPYNEQFF TGTGCCAGCAGCTTAGTTAGCGGGGTGCCGTACAATGAGCAGTTCTTC
TRBJ1-2 - once TRBV6-6 CASTWGQGDYGYTF TGTGCCAGCACCTGGGGGCAGGGAGATTATGGCTACACCTTC
TRBJ2-1 TRBD1 once TRBV7-9 CASRPTGVNEQFF TGTGCCAGCAGACCAACAGGGGTCAATGAGCAGTTCTTC
TRBJ2-3 TRBD2 - TRBV2 CASSPLAGSPTDTQYF TGTGCCAGCAGTCCACTAGCGGGGTCCCCCACAGATACGCAGTATTTT